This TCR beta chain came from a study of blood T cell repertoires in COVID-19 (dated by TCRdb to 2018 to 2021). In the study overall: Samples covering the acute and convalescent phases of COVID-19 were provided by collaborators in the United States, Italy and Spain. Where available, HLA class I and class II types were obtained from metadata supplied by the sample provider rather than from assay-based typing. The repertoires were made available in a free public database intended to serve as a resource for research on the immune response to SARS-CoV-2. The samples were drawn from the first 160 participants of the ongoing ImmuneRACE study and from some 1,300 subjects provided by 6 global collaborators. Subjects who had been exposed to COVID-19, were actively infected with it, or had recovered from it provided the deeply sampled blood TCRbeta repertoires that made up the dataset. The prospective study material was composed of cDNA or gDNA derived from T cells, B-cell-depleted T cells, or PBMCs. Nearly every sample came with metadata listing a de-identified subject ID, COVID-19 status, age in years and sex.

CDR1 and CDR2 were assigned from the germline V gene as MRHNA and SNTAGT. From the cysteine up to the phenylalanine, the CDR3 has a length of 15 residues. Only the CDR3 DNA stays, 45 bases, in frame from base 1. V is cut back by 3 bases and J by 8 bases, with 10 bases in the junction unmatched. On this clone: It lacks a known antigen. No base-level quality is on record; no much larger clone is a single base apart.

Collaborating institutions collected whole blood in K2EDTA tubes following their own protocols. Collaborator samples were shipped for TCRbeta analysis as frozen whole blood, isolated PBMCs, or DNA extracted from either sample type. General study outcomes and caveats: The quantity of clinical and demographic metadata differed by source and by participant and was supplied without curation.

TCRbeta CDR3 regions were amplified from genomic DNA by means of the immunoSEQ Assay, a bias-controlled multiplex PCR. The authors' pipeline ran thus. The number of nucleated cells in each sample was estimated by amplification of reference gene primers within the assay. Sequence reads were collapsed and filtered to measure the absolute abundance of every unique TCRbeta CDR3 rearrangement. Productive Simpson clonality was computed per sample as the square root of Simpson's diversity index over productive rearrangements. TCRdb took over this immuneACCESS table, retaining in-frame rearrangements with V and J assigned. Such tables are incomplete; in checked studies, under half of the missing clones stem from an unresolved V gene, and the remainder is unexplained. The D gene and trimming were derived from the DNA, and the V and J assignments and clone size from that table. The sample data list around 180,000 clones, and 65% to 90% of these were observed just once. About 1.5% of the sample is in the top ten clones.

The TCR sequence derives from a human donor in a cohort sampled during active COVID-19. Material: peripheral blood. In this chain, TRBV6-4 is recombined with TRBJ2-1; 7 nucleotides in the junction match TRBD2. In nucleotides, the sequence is TGTGCCAGCAGTGAAGACGCGGGAGCAGGCTATGAGCAGTTCTTC. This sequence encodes CASSEDAGAGYEQFF.